This T cell receptor (beta chain) was captured in a study of blood T cell repertoires in COVID-19. The CDR3 is 16 residues long. V dropped 3 bases and J dropped 5; count of bases not matched to a gene: 11. Germline assignment: CDR1 LGHNA and CDR2 YNFKEQ. Sequencing was performed with immunoSEQ multiplex PCR; in TCRdb, only in-frame clones are kept and a portion is missing. The sample has 90,000 to 130,000 clones; approximately 70% are singletons. This receptor was obtained from a woman in her fifties or sixties with acute or convalescent COVID-19. The chain employs TRBV4-2 and TRBJ2-3; 7 bases agree with TRBD2. The sequencing sample was made of peripheral blood. The DNA for the CDR3 is TGTGCCAGCAGCCAGCAAACTAGCGCGGATATAGATACGCAGTATTTT. Its translation: CASSQQTSADIDTQYF.